This record covers a single TCR beta chain. The antigen it binds to is not known. Base qualities are not recorded, but no much larger clone differs from it by a single base. CDR1 and CDR2 are read off the germline V gene as MDHEN and SYDVKM. The CDR3 covers 15 residues, taking in both the cysteine and the phenylalanine. Kept here is only the CDR3 DNA, which spans 45 bases and is read in frame from base 1. V sheds 2 bases and J sheds 3 bases, leaving 13 bases between their ends. These data originate in a study of technical replicates of blood from several donors (dated 2017 in TCRdb). Receptor amplification or capture employed the immunoSEQ multiplex PCR assay. In its TCRdb copy, this immuneACCESS table keeps in-frame sequences only and misses some clones. Where compared with another copy, unresolved V genes explain less than half of these, and the others have no known cause. The sample includes about 90,000 clones, with around 94% observed a single time. 0.25% of the sample goes to the ten largest clones.

This TCR was recovered from a human donor in good health. Material: T cells isolated from PBMCs. Recombination linked TRBV28 to TRBJ1-1, and TRBD1 may be the D gene, going by 5 matching bases. Read as DNA, the sequence is TGTGCCAGCAGTTTAACAGGCAGTAGGGACACTGAAGCTTTCTTT. It encodes CASSLTGSRDTEAFF.